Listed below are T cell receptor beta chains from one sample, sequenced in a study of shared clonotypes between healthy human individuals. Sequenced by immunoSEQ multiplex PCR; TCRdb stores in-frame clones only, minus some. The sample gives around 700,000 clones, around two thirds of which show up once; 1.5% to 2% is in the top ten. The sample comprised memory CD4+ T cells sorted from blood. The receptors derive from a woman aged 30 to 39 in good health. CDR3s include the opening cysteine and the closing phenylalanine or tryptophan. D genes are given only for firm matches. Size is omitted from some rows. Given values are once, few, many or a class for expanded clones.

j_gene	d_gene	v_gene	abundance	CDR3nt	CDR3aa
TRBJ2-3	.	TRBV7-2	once	TGTGCCAGCAGCTTAGCGGGAGATTCAGATACGCAGTATTTT	CASSLAGDSDTQYF
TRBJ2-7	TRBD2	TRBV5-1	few	TGCGCCAGCAGCCCCGGGACTAGCGGGAATCAGCAGTACTTC	CASSPGTSGNQQYF
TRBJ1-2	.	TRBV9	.	TGTGCCAGCAGCCCTTCGGGCACGGGACCCGGCTACACCTTC	CASSPSGTGPGYTF
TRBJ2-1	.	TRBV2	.	TGTGCCAGCAGTGGGGTACGGAGCCAAACCTACAATGAGCAGTTCTTC	CASSGVRSQTYNEQFF
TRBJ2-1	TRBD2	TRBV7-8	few	TGTGCCAGCAGCTTTAGGCCGGAGCGGGAGCCTGATGAGCAGTTCTTC	CASSFRPEREPDEQFF
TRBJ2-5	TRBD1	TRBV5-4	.	TGTGCCAGCAGCAAGGACAGGGGGTACACAGAGACCCAGTACTTC	CASSKDRGYTETQYF
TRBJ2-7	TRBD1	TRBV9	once	TGTGCCAGCAGCATGGGGACAGGGAGCTCCTACGAGCAGTACTTC	CASSMGTGSSYEQYF
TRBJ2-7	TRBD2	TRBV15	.	TGTGCCACCAGCAGAGGGACTAGCGGTTCTCCCGAGGGCGAGCAGTACTTC	CATSRGTSGSPEGEQYF
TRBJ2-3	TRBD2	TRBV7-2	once	TGTGCCAGCAGGCCGACTAGCGTGGGGTGGGATACGCAGTATTTT	CASRPTSVGWDTQYF
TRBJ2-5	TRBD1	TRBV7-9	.	TGTGCCAGCAGCCCCGGTCGGGACAGGGGCAGTTTAAAGACCCAGTACTTC	CASSPGRDRGSLKTQYF
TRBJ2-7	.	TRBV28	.	TGTGCCAGCAGACCCCCCCGCAGGGGACACGAGCAGTACTTC	CASRPPRRGHEQYF
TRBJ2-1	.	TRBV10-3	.	TGTGCCATCAAAATTGAAGATGAGCAGTTCTTC	CAIKIEDEQFF
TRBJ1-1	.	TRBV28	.	TGTGCCAGCAGGCAGAACAACAGAGAAGCTTTCTTT	CASRQNNREAFF
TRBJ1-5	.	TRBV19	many	TGTGCCAGCGCAGGACAGAGCATCCAGCCCCAGCATTTT	CASAGQSIQPQHF
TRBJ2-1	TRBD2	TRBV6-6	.	TGTGCCAGCAGCCCAGGGACTAGTTACAATGAGCAGTTCTTC	CASSPGTSYNEQFF
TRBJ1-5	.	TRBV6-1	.	TGTGCCAGCAGTGAAGTTGGACAGACTGATCAGCCCCAGCATTTT	CASSEVGQTDQPQHF